This T cell receptor (beta chain) is drawn from a study of CD8+ T cells in alopecia areata. The length of the CDR3 is 17 residues. From germline, CDR1 is SGHRS and CDR2 YFSETQ. cDNA prepared by RNA extraction and subsequent reverse transcription served as the template for sequencing. Using immunoSEQ multiplex PCR, the repertoire was profiled, and TCRdb retains in-frame clones only, with some absent. The table records 150,000 to 200,000 clones, around 60% of them present only once. Sample treatment: oral pan-JAK inhibitor, 5-10 mg twice daily. This sample comprised CD4+ T cells sorted from blood, obtained between weeks 47 and 50, from a patient treated with tofacitinib. This chain uses TRBV5-1 with TRBJ2-5; 10 nucleotides align to TRBD1. The J call is uncertain, as TRBJ2-7 better fits the DNA end. The clonotype comes from a human donor with alopecia areata. CDR3 DNA: TGCGCCAGCAGCTTGCCCGGGACAGGGGTCGGCTCCTACGAGCAGTACTTC. Its translation is CASSLPGTGVGSYEQYF.